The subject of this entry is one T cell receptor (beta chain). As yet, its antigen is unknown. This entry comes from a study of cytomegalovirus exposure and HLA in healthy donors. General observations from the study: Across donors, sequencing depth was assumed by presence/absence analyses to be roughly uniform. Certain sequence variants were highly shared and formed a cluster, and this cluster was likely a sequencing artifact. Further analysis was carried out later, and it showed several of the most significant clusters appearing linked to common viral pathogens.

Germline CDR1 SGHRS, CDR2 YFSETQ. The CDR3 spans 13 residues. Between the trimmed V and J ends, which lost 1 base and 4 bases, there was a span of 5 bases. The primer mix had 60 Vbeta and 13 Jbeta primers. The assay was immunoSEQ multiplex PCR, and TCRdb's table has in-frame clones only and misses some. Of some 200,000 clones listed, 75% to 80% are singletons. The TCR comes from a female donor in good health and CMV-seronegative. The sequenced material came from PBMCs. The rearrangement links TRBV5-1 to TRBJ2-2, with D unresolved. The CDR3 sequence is CASSLISTGELFF. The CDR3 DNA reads TGCGCCAGCAGCTTGATCAGCACCGGGGAGCTGTTTTTT.